The 18 T cell receptor beta chains below all came from one sample that was sequenced in a study of graft-versus-host responses after intestinal transplantation. Clones were read by immunoSEQ multiplex PCR, and TCRdb kept only the in-frame ones, dropping some. The sample lists approximately 88,000 clones; approximately 94% were seen once. Their recognized antigens are unknown. Specimen: unstimulated CD4+ T cells sorted from spleen or lymph node cells, collected before transplant. The source is a human donor who was the organ donor for an intestinal transplant.

The chain has TRBV30 and TRBJ2-2; D not resolved. This CDR3 region has 13 residues. Trimming left V 1 base short and J 1 base short, with 4 bases between. CDR1 and CDR2 (germline): GTSNPN, SVGIG (reference sequence). CDR3 residues: CAWSGGNTGELFF. In DNA, the CDR3 is TGTGCCTGGAGTGGTGGGAACACCGGGGAGCTGTTTTTT.

J is TRBJ2-7 and V is TRBV6-1; D not resolved. Germline CDR1 is MNHNS and CDR2 is SASEGT. CDR3 length equals 12 residues. V was trimmed by 6 bases and J by 4 bases, leaving 10 bases between them. In DNA form, the CDR3 reads TGTGCCAGCAGCCACCCCAGGTACGAGCAGTACTTC. It translates to CASSHPRYEQYF.

The chain combines TRBV5-5 with TRBJ1-1, with D tentatively TRBD1 (5 bases). From germline, CDR1 is SGHKS and CDR2 YYEKEE (reference sequence). The CDR3 sequence is 15 residues long. V gave up 4 bases and J gave up 0 bases, with 13 bases separating them. The CDR3 protein is CASSPRAGVNTEAFF. The CDR3 bases are TGTGCCAGCAGCCCCAGGGCGGGGGTGAACACTGAAGCTTTCTTT.

The rearrangement uses TRBV6-6 and TRBJ1-1, with 7 nucleotides matching TRBD1. V shed 9 bases, J shed 0 bases, and the junction held 7 bases outside the gene matches. CDR1 is MNHNY, CDR2 SVGAGI, per germline (reference sequence). This CDR3 has 14 residues. Here the CDR3 reads CASLDRVVNTEAFF. DNA of the CDR3: TGTGCCAGTTTAGACAGGGTAGTGAACACTGAAGCTTTCTTT.

For this clone: This same CDR3 is encoded by further DNA sequences in the sample. The chain combines TRBV15 with TRBJ1-4; 9 nucleotides line up with TRBD1. Looked up from germline, CDR1 is LNHNV and CDR2 is YYDKDF (reference sequence). V trimming: 3 bases; J trimming: 8 bases; junction bases outside the gene matches: 7. This CDR3 region has 15 residues. The CDR3 bases are TGTGCCACCAGCAGGGGGACAGGGCTCGTGGAAAAACTGTTTTTT. Protein product: CATSRGTGLVEKLFF. Using reference TRBV15 and TRBJ1-4 for the parts outside the CDR3, the full variable domain is DAMVIQNPRYQVTQFGKPVTLSCSQTLNHNVMYWYQQKSSQAPKLLFHYYDKDFNNEADTPDNFQSRRPNTSFCFLDIRSPGLGDTAMYLCATSRGTGLVEKLFFGSGTQLSVL.

Here the CDR3 DNA reads TGTGCCAGCTATGCCGACAGGGCTAGCAATCAGCCCCAGCATTTT. It translates to CASYADRASNQPQHF. The chain recombines TRBV6-1 with TRBJ1-5; 7 nucleotides align to TRBD1. There are 15 residues in the CDR3. The germline gives CDR1 MNHNS, CDR2 SASEGT. With 8 bases clipped from V and 0 bases from J, the junction kept 7 bases outside the gene matches.

This chain joins TRBV7-9 and TRBJ2-3, with D possibly TRBD1 on 5 matching bases. The CDR3 runs to 17 residues. Looked up from germline, CDR1 is SEHNR and CDR2 is FQNEAQ (reference sequence). The V end was cut by 5 bases, the J end by 2 bases, with 20 bases between. The CDR3 sequence: CASSRSRPGFSTDTQYF. The CDR3 DNA reads as TGTGCCAGCAGCCGGAGTCGTCCAGGGTTTTCCACAGATACGCAGTATTTT.

The rearrangement joins TRBV18 to TRBJ1-6; unclear D gene. The CDR3 contains 19 residues. The V and J ends lost 2 bases and 0 bases respectively, with 17 bases between them. From germline, CDR1 is KGHSH and CDR2 LQKENI. The CDR3 DNA is TGTGCCAGCTCACCAACGGTCGGAGTACCTAACTCCTATAATTCACCCCTCCACTTT. It yields the protein CASSPTVGVPNSYNSPLHF.

The chain joins TRBV5-1 to TRBJ1-2; TRBD1 matches 8 bases. The CDR3 length is 14 residues. Trimming cost V 2 bases and J 3 bases; bases outside gene matches: 3. From germline, CDR1 is SGHRS and CDR2 YFSETQ. The CDR3 region has the DNA TGCGCCAGCAGCTTAGGACAGGGAGACTATGGCTACACCTTC. This sequence encodes CASSLGQGDYGYTF.

The V call is TRBV25-1, the J call TRBJ1-5; D possibly corresponds to TRBD1 (6 bases). From germline, CDR1 is MGHDK and CDR2 SYGVNS. The CDR3 spans 14 residues. V was pared by 4 bases and J by 3 bases, with 10 bases between. CDR3 sequence (DNA): TGTGCCAGCAGTGCACAGGGAAACAATCAGCCCCAGCATTTT. It translates to CASSAQGNNQPQHF.

The chain combines TRBV6-5 with TRBJ1-5, with TRBD1 as a possible D gene (6 bases). The CDR3 extends over 14 amino acids. V shed 6 bases and J shed 5 bases, with 14 bases lying between them. CDR1 is MNHEY, CDR2 SVGAGI, per germline. As DNA, the CDR3 is TGTGCCAGCAGCCAACAAGGGGGGGATCAGCCCCAGCATTTT. Its translation: CASSQQGGDQPQHF.

This CDR3 is CASSFDRETQYF. DNA of the CDR3: TGTGCCAGCAGCTTTGACAGAGAGACCCAGTACTTC. V gene TRBV7-2 combines with J gene TRBJ2-5; D is possibly TRBD1 (5 bases). The V end was cut by 3 bases, the J end by 4 bases, with 6 bases between. The germline V gene encodes CDR1 SGHTA and CDR2 FQGNSA. The CDR3 spans 12 residues.

The J gene is TRBJ2-1, the V gene TRBV7-2, with 8 bases identical to TRBD2. The V segment lost 5 bases and the J segment 8 bases; nucleotides outside the gene matches: 17. CDR1 SGHTA and CDR2 FQGNSA come from the germline V gene. The length of the CDR3 is 17 residues. The CDR3 DNA reads as TGTGCCAGCAGCCAAAATGCGGGCGGGGGGACCGGGGATGAGCAGTTCTTC. Protein sequence: CASSQNAGGGTGDEQFF.

The chain employs TRBV30 and TRBJ1-1, with 8 bases lining up with TRBD1. Unmatched junction bases numbered 8, after V lost 0 bases and J lost 11 bases. This CDR3 has 13 amino acids. Germline CDR1 and CDR2: GTSNPN and SVGIG (reference sequence). The CDR3 loop reads CAWSVQGGGTAFF. CDR3 sequence (DNA): TGTGCCTGGAGTGTACAGGGGGGCGGGACCGCTTTCTTT.

This chain links TRBV18 with TRBJ1-1, with TRBD1 matching 9 bases. The germline V gene encodes CDR1 KGHSH and CDR2 LQKENI. The CDR3 consists of 14 residues. With V trimmed by 4 bases and J by 3 bases, 3 bases remained unmatched. The CDR3 sequence is CASSRQGEDTEAFF. The DNA of the CDR3 is TGTGCCAGCTCACGACAGGGGGAGGACACTGAAGCTTTCTTT. The variable domain in full, completed from reference TRBV18 and TRBJ1-1, reads NAGVMQNPRHLVRRRGQEARLRCSPMKGHSHVYWYRQLPEEGLKFMVYLQKENIIDESGMPKERFSAEFPKEGPSILRIQQVVRGDSAAYFCASSRQGEDTEAFFGQGTRLTVV.

This sequence joins TRBV29-1 and TRBJ1-3; D gene unclear. CDR1 is SQVTM and CDR2 is ANQGSEA in the germline V gene. The length of the CDR3 is 15 residues. V was trimmed by 1 base and J by 0 bases, leaving 10 bases between them. The CDR3 here is CSVEGRTPSGNTIYF. The CDR3 region has the DNA TGCAGCGTTGAAGGGCGGACCCCCTCTGGAAACACCATATATTTT.

The chain links TRBV6-5 to TRBJ2-1, with 11 positions matching TRBD2. The trim removed 6 bases at V and 4 bases at J, leaving 2 bases unmatched. This CDR3 is 14 amino acids long. Germline CDR1 is MNHEY and CDR2 is SVGAGI. CDR3 nucleotide sequence: TGTGCCAGCAGACTAGCGGGGGCGTACAATGAGCAGTTCTTC. It encodes CASRLAGAYNEQFF.

V and J are TRBV2 and TRBJ1-2; 10 nucleotides line up with TRBD1. The CDR3 has 15 residues. The junction had 9 bases not matched to a gene; V was cut back by 3 bases and J by 8 bases. Germline V CDR1 and CDR2: SNHLY, FYNNEI. Here the CDR3 DNA reads TGTGCCAGCAGTGAGAGGGACAGGGGTATAGGAGGCTACACCTTC. This sequence encodes CASSERDRGIGGYTF.